These 13 T cell receptor beta chains came from one sample sequenced in a study of blood T cell repertoires in COVID-19. The method was immunoSEQ multiplex PCR; TCRdb's version includes in-frame clones alone and lacks a portion of them. The data hold over 80,000 clones, with approximately 80% observed a single time. The sample taken for sequencing was peripheral blood. These receptors came from a woman in her 70s with acute or convalescent COVID-19.

This clone has more than one count but fewer than ten. This rearrangement joins TRBV5-1 to TRBJ1-3; D is uncertain. The V gene lost 4 bases and the J gene lost 0 bases, with 11 bases spanning the gap. Germline V gene data show CDR1 as SGHRS and CDR2 as YFSETQ. The CDR3 spans 15 residues. The CDR3: CASSRDISSGNTIYF. As DNA, the CDR3 is TGCGCCAGCAGCCGAGACATAAGCTCTGGAAACACCATATATTTT.

The rearrangement joins TRBV6-4 to TRBJ2-5, with 9 bases fitting TRBD2. V gave up 8 bases and J gave up 5 bases; unmatched junction bases: 3. Germline V CDR1 and CDR2: MRHNA, SNTAGT. The CDR3 spans 12 residues. The CDR3, as DNA: TGTGCCAGCGTCCTAGCGGGGGAGACCCAGTACTTC. This encodes CASVLAGETQYF.

The chain combines TRBV19 with TRBJ2-7; the D gene is possibly TRBD2 (5 bases). Between the trimmed V and J ends, which lost 6 bases and 0 bases, there was a span of 21 bases. This CDR3 is built from 17 residues. CDR1 and CDR2 (germline): LNHDA, SQIVND (reference sequence). The CDR3 reads CASSPPSGNPNSYEQYF. The CDR3 DNA follows: TGTGCCAGTAGCCCCCCGTCGGGGAATCCTAACTCCTACGAGCAGTACTTC. The whole variable domain, remainder taken from reference TRBV19 and TRBJ2-7, is DGGITQSPKYLFRKEGQNVTLSCEQNLNHDAMYWYRQDPGQGLRLIYYSQIVNDFQKGDIAEGYSVSREKKESFPLTVTSAQKNPTAFYLCASSPPSGNPNSYEQYFGPGTRLTVT.

The chain employs TRBV9 and TRBJ1-6, with D tentatively TRBD1 (5 bases). V lost 4 bases and J 7 bases, leaving 12 bases between the germline ends. This CDR3 is built from 14 residues. CDR1 and CDR2 (germline): SGDLS, YYNGEE. CDR3 sequence: CASSPGLVNSPLHF. CDR3 DNA sequence: TGTGCCAGCAGCCCAGGGCTCGTAAATTCACCCCTCCACTTT. The full variable domain, completed using reference TRBV9 and TRBJ1-6, is DSGVTQTPKHLITATGQRVTLRCSPRSGDLSVYWYQQSLDQGLQFLIQYYNGEERAKGNILERFSAQQFPDLHSELNLSSLELGDSALYFCASSPGLVNSPLHFGNGTRLTVT.

This sequence joins TRBV19 and TRBJ2-7; the match to TRBD2 covers 7 bases. The V segment lost 6 bases and the J segment 9 bases; nucleotides outside the gene matches: 8. This CDR3 contains 12 residues. Germline CDR1 LNHDA, CDR2 SQIVND (reference sequence). This chain's CDR3 is CASSGGREGQYF. The CDR3 DNA follows: TGTGCCAGTAGCGGCGGGAGAGAGGGGCAGTACTTC.

This rearrangement joins TRBV27 to TRBJ2-7; 14 bases map to TRBD2. The CDR3 has 15 residues. V was clipped by 8 bases and J by 7 bases; unmatched bases: 10. Germline V gene sequence: CDR1 MNHEY, CDR2 SMNVEV (reference sequence). The CDR3 reads CASPGLAGGSGEQYF. Here the CDR3 DNA reads TGTGCCAGCCCCGGACTAGCGGGAGGATCAGGAGAGCAGTACTTC.

This clone occurred a few times. V usage is TRBV5-1 and J usage is TRBJ1-2, with D unresolved. Germline-derived CDR1 and CDR2 are SGHRS and YFSETQ. The CDR3 loop spans 13 amino acids. The V end was cut by 2 bases, the J end by 4 bases, with 9 bases between. CDR3 DNA sequence: TGCGCCAGCAGCTTAGATCCTACCTATGGCTACACCTTC. Amino acid sequence: CASSLDPTYGYTF.

The chain employs TRBV21-1 and TRBJ1-2; TRBD1, the table's D call, was not compared with the DNA. TRBV21-1 is a listed pseudogene. The length of the CDR3 is 15 residues. As DNA, the CDR3 is TGTGCCAGCAGCAAACGGGACACCGCTAACTATGGCTACACCTTC. Translating it yields CASSKRDTANYGYTF.

The rearrangement joins TRBV6-2 or TRBV6-3 to TRBJ2-2; possible D gene TRBD2, 5 bases. CDR3 size: 13 residues. V lost 6 bases to trimming and J lost 5 bases, with 10 bases between them. CDR1 and CDR2 from the germline V gene are MNHEY and SVGEGT. CDR3 residues: CASSPGRTGELFF. The CDR3, as DNA: TGTGCCAGCAGCCCGGGGAGAACCGGGGAGCTGTTTTTT.

The V gene is TRBV3-1 (or the pseudogene TRBV3-2), the J gene TRBJ2-1, with 7 bases lining up with TRBD2. The CDR3 sequence is 15 residues long. V lost 1 base to trimming and J lost 6 bases; unmatched junction nucleotides: 6. CDR1 LGHDT and CDR2 YNNKEL come from the germline V gene (reference sequence). The CDR3 bases are TGTGCCAGCAGCCAAGGGGCGGGAGTCCGCAATGAGCAGTTCTTC. This encodes CASSQGAGVRNEQFF.

The J gene is TRBJ2-1, the V gene TRBV28; TRBD1 might be the D (5 bases). V lost 5 bases and J lost 0, with 11 bases in between. Looked up from germline, CDR1 is MDHEN and CDR2 is SYDVKM. The CDR3 length is 15 residues. CDR3 protein: CASSPDSRSYNEQFF. The CDR3 nucleotides are TGTGCCAGCAGTCCCGACAGCCGCTCCTACAATGAGCAGTTCTTC.

The CDR3 coding sequence is TGTGCCAGCAGCGCCACAGGGTTCGTTAATGAAAAACTGTTTTTT. Protein sequence: CASSATGFVNEKLFF. V and J are TRBV5-6 and TRBJ1-4; D possibly corresponds to TRBD1 (6 bases). Trimming took off 4 bases at V and 4 bases at J, with 14 bases between the two ends. CDR1 is SGHDT, CDR2 YYEEEE, per germline. The CDR3 spans 15 residues.

This rearrangement joins TRBV11-1 to TRBJ2-1; 8 nucleotides agree with TRBD2. This CDR3 has 15 residues. Germline CDR1 reads SGHAT; CDR2 reads FQDESV (reference sequence). V dropped 6 bases and J dropped 10; count of bases not matched to a gene: 14. In nucleotides, the CDR3 is TGTGCCAGCAGGACAACCGGGACTAGTACTGGGGAGCAGTTCTTC. The encoded protein is CASRTTGTSTGEQFF. The full variable domain, rest sourced from reference TRBV11-1 and TRBJ2-1, is EAEVAQSPRYKITEKSQAVAFWCDPISGHATLYWYRQILGQGPELLVQFQDESVVDDSQLPKDRFSAERLKGVDSTLKIQPAELGDSAMYLCASRTTGTSTGEQFFGPGTRLTVL.